This T cell receptor beta chain was identified in a study of blood T cell repertoires in COVID-19. Study at large: Sources were T cells, B-cell-depleted T cells, or PBMCs; the material itself was cDNA or gDNA.

In the study's own analysis: It was from reference gene primer amplification that nucleated cell counts were estimated. Here immunoSEQ multiplex PCR was the method, and the copy in TCRdb shows in-frame clones only, minus some. V, J and clone size are taken as reported in that table, and D and trimming were inferred from the DNA itself. The sample lists some 170,000 clones; roughly 85% were seen once. Germline V lookup: CDR1 MDHEN, CDR2 SYDVKM. CDR3 size: 14 residues. V was shortened by 2 bases and J by 0 bases, with 7 bases between the two germline ends. This receptor was taken from a man aged 35 to 55 with acute or convalescent COVID-19. The sequenced sample was peripheral blood. V usage is TRBV28 and J usage is TRBJ1-2, with D perhaps TRBD1 (5 bases). Here the CDR3 reads CASSLPGSNYGYTF. CDR3 in DNA: TGTGCCAGCAGTTTACCAGGGTCTAACTATGGCTACACCTTC.